These T cell receptor beta chains were read from a single sample in a study of CD8+ T cells in alopecia areata. TCRdb's copy holds only in-frame clones and misses some; the assay was immunoSEQ multiplex PCR. The sample consists of around 120,000 clones, 40% to 55% of them appearing once. Specimen: NKG2D-low CD8+ T cells sorted from blood. Receptors were obtained from a human donor with alopecia areata. Each CDR3 is given with its conserved first and last residue. Each record gives: CDR3 protein, CDR3 DNA, clone size, J gene, CDR3 length, V gene, D gene. A D gene is named only where the DNA matches it firmly. Expanded clones get a size class; other rows say once, few or many, or leave the size out.

CDR3: CASSFTVSTDTQYF; DNA: TGCGCCAGCAGCTTTACAGTATCCACAGATACGCAGTATTTT; size: few; J: TRBJ2-3; length: 14; V: TRBV4-1; D: .
CDR3: CASSQDPLSFYGYTF; DNA: TGTGCCAGCAGCCAAGATCCCCTTTCGTTTTATGGCTACACCTTC; size: .; J: TRBJ1-2; length: 15; V: TRBV14; D: .
CDR3: CSVEEFNPLGVEGGYTF; DNA: TGCAGCGTTGAAGAATTTAATCCTTTGGGGGTAGAGGGTGGCTACACCTTC; size: few; J: TRBJ1-2; length: 17; V: TRBV29-1; D: .
CDR3: CASSLVGETQYF; DNA: TGTGCCAGCAGCTTAGTCGGAGAGACCCAGTACTTC; size: .; J: TRBJ2-5; length: 12; V: TRBV11-2; D: .
CDR3: CATSNRSLGSSGANVLTF; DNA: TGTGCCACTTCGAACAGGTCCCTCGGAAGCTCTGGGGCCAACGTCCTGACTTTC; size: .; J: TRBJ2-6; length: 18; V: TRBV15; D: .
CDR3: CSVNSGRVRGGANVLTF; DNA: TGCAGCGTTAACAGCGGGAGGGTTAGAGGAGGGGCCAACGTCCTGACTTTC; size: .; J: TRBJ2-6; length: 17; V: TRBV29-1; D: TRBD2
CDR3: CAWSVTSVNEQFF; DNA: TGTGCCTGGAGTGTAACGTCGGTTAATGAGCAGTTCTTC; size: .; J: TRBJ2-1; length: 13; V: TRBV30; D: .
CDR3: CASSLMTGELFF; DNA: TGTGCCAGCAGTTTAATGACCGGGGAGCTGTTTTTT; size: .; J: TRBJ2-2; length: 12; V: TRBV27; D: .
CDR3: CASSWDQAGGSNTQYF; DNA: TGTGCCAGCAGCTGGGACCAAGCGGGAGGGAGTAATACGCAGTATTTT; size: .; J: TRBJ2-3; length: 16; V: TRBV11-2; D: TRBD2
CDR3: CSVVGFGSYEQYF; DNA: TGCAGCGTTGTAGGGTTCGGAAGTTACGAGCAGTACTTC; size: few; J: TRBJ2-7; length: 13; V: TRBV29-1; D: .
CDR3: CSVADSSRELFF; DNA: TGCAGCGTTGCTGACAGTTCCCGGGAGCTGTTTTTT; size: few; J: TRBJ2-2; length: 12; V: TRBV29-1; D: .
CDR3: CASRRTGSTDTQYF; DNA: TGTGCCAGCAGAAGGACAGGGAGCACAGATACGCAGTATTTT; size: .; J: TRBJ2-3; length: 14; V: TRBV28; D: TRBD1
CDR3: CASSSYTDTQYF; DNA: TGTGCCAGCAGCTCCTACACAGATACGCAGTATTTT; size: few; J: TRBJ2-3; length: 12; V: TRBV5-6; D: .
CDR3: CSVYGSGELFF; DNA: TGCAGCGTCTACGGTAGTGGGGAGCTGTTTTTT; size: few; J: TRBJ2-2; length: 11; V: TRBV29-1; D: .
CDR3: CASSERPSARGYTF; DNA: TGTGCCAGCAGTGAACGGCCCTCGGCTCGCGGCTACACCTTC; size: .; J: TRBJ1-2; length: 14; V: TRBV2; D: .
CDR3: CASSDTNTGELFF; DNA: TGTGCCAGCAGTGATACGAACACCGGGGAGCTGTTTTTT; size: .; J: TRBJ2-2; length: 13; V: TRBV6-6; D: .
CDR3: CASRHRDSYEQYF; DNA: TGTGCCAGCAGACACCGTGACTCCTACGAGCAGTACTTC; size: once; J: TRBJ2-7; length: 13; V: TRBV27; D: .
CDR3: CASSQVTGRRFEQYF; DNA: TGTGCCAGCAGCCAAGTGACAGGGCGCCGATTCGAGCAGTACTTC; size: few; J: TRBJ2-7; length: 15; V: TRBV14; D: TRBD1
CDR3: CSVGDRADGYTF; DNA: TGCAGCGTTGGAGACAGGGCAGACGGCTACACCTTC; size: few; J: TRBJ1-2; length: 12; V: TRBV29-1; D: TRBD1
CDR3: CSVVTTLYEQYF; DNA: TGCAGCGTTGTGACTACCCTGTACGAGCAGTACTTC; size: few; J: TRBJ2-7; length: 12; V: TRBV29-1; D: .
CDR3: CASSSRLVGTQYF; DNA: TGTGCCAGCAGTTCCCGACTAGTGGGGACCCAGTACTTC; size: few; J: TRBJ2-5; length: 13; V: TRBV28; D: .
CDR3: CSAREGYEQYF; DNA: TGCAGTGCTAGAGAGGGCTACGAGCAGTACTTC; size: few; J: TRBJ2-7; length: 11; V: TRBV20-1; D: .
CDR3: CASSPEPGKPQHF; DNA: TGTGCCAGCAGCCCGGAGCCGGGAAAGCCCCAGCATTTT; size: .; J: TRBJ1-5; length: 13; V: TRBV7-6; D: .
CDR3: CAWSVPNRALEETQYF; DNA: TGTGCCTGGAGTGTACCTAACAGGGCGTTGGAAGAGACCCAGTACTTC; size: .; J: TRBJ2-5; length: 16; V: TRBV30; D: .
CDR3: CASSAASGGVQETQYF; DNA: TGTGCCAGCAGCGCGGCTAGCGGGGGGGTCCAAGAGACCCAGTACTTC; size: .; J: TRBJ2-5; length: 16; V: TRBV5-6; D: TRBD2
CDR3: CASSQGAMATNEKLFF; DNA: TGTGCCTCCTCACAGGGGGCGATGGCAACTAATGAAAAACTGTTTTTT; size: .; J: TRBJ1-4; length: 16; V: TRBV30; D: TRBD1
CDR3: CASRTLPGVHEQYF; DNA: TGTGCCAGCAGAACTCTCCCAGGGGTTCACGAGCAGTACTTC; size: .; J: TRBJ2-7; length: 14; V: TRBV6-5; D: .
CDR3: CASSFRGLGSYEQYF; DNA: TGTGCCAGCAGTTTCCGGGGACTAGGCTCCTACGAGCAGTACTTC; size: .; J: TRBJ2-7; length: 15; V: TRBV27; D: TRBD2
CDR3: CASSLGRVGEQYF; DNA: TGTGCCAGCAGCTTGGGCAGGGTGGGCGAGCAGTACTTC; size: .; J: TRBJ2-7; length: 13; V: TRBV5-6; D: .
CDR3: CSVEDGGKTEAFF; DNA: TGCAGCGTTGAAGATGGGGGCAAAACTGAAGCTTTCTTT; size: .; J: TRBJ1-1; length: 13; V: TRBV29-1; D: .
CDR3: CASSLPDRRETQYF; DNA: TGTGCCAGCAGCTTACCGGACAGGCGGGAGACCCAGTACTTC; size: .; J: TRBJ2-5; length: 14; V: TRBV7-9; D: TRBD1
CDR3: CSVRAAPYNEQFF; DNA: TGCAGCGTTCGGGCCGCCCCCTACAATGAGCAGTTCTTC; size: .; J: TRBJ2-1; length: 13; V: TRBV29-1; D: .
CDR3: CASSLALPGPGSVEQYF; DNA: TGCGCCAGCAGCTTGGCCTTGCCGGGACCCGGGTCTGTCGAGCAGTACTTC; size: .; J: TRBJ2-7; length: 17; V: TRBV5-1; D: .
CDR3: CAWRGPEAFF; DNA: TGTGCCTGGAGGGGTCCAGAAGCTTTCTTT; size: .; J: TRBJ1-1; length: 10; V: TRBV30; D: .
CDR3: CASSLGLSLDEQFF; DNA: TGTGCCAGCAGCCTTGGACTATCCCTAGATGAGCAGTTCTTC; size: .; J: TRBJ2-1; length: 14; V: TRBV5-6; D: .
CDR3: CSGETGEETQYF; DNA: TGCAGCGGAGAAACAGGAGAAGAGACCCAGTACTTC; size: few; J: TRBJ2-5; length: 12; V: TRBV29-1; D: .
CDR3: CSVPSAGGAGELFF; DNA: TGCAGCGTCCCTTCCGCAGGGGGAGCCGGGGAGCTGTTTTTT; size: .; J: TRBJ2-2; length: 14; V: TRBV29-1; D: TRBD1
CDR3: CASSFARANVLTF; DNA: TGTGCCAGCAGTTTTGCTCGGGCCAACGTCCTGACTTTC; size: .; J: TRBJ2-6; length: 13; V: TRBV27; D: .
CDR3: CASSGTPTREETQYF; DNA: TGTGCCAGCAGTGGCACCCCAACTAGGGAAGAGACCCAGTACTTC; size: once; J: TRBJ2-5; length: 15; V: TRBV2; D: .
CDR3: CSVDGTDTQYF; DNA: TGCAGCGTTGACGGCACAGATACGCAGTATTTT; size: .; J: TRBJ2-3; length: 11; V: TRBV29-1; D: .
CDR3: CASSTQSTDTQYF; DNA: TGTGCCAGCAGCACGCAGAGCACAGATACGCAGTATTTT; size: .; J: TRBJ2-3; length: 13; V: TRBV27; D: .